This T cell receptor (beta chain) was found in a study of human T cells and chemical hapten exposure. Whole-study results and caveats: TCRs above 1 in 1000 frequency stayed constant with DPC sensitization.

This clonotype occurred many times. What it binds is not known. Deletions cut 1 base from V and 5 bases from J, with 9 bases between. The CDR3 consists of 14 residues. Germline CDR1 SGHDN, CDR2 FVKESK. Time point specified: pre-sensitization, week 0. This sample's treatment: therapeutic diphenylcyclopropenone sensitization with weekly scalp DPC. Unique molecular identifiers were linked by the library to individual cDNA molecules. A single record per CDR3 protein comes from TCRdb applying MiXCR to the RACE reads. Among some 39,000 distinct CDR3 sequences listed, approximately 7.6% were seen once. The receptor was derived from a woman between 45 and 65 years old with alopecia areata. Some clones in this sample may be carry-over from other donors' samples. The chain uses TRBV14 and TRBJ1-5, with D unclear. The sequencing here drew on whole blood, taken in connection with sensitization to the hapten diphenylcyclopropenone (DPC). The CDR3 loop is CASSQVGRDQPQHF. CDR3 nucleotides: TGTGCCAGCAGCCAAGTGGGCCGAGATCAGCCCCAGCATTTT.